These 5 T cell receptor beta chains were sequenced from one sample in a study of blood T cell repertoires in COVID-19. Assay used: immunoSEQ multiplex PCR; TCRdb lists only in-frame clones, some missing. Of 25,000 to 30,000 clones in the sample, around 89% were seen once. Sequencing was performed on peripheral blood. The receptors derive from a human donor in a cohort sampled during active COVID-19.

This clone was counted once. The chain combines TRBV5-4 with TRBJ1-3; 11 nucleotides match TRBD1. CDR1 is SGHNT, CDR2 YYREEE, per germline (reference sequence). The trim removed 4 bases at V and 2 bases at J, leaving 8 bases unmatched. The CDR3 is made up of 17 amino acids. CDR3 sequence reads: CASSPISGQGAGNTIYF. The DNA for the CDR3 is TGTGCCAGCAGCCCAATTTCGGGACAGGGGGCTGGAAACACCATATATTTT.

This clone was seen more than once but under ten times. Germline is not matched at one junction end, which may reflect a read error. The chain has TRBV7-7 and TRBJ2-6; unclear D gene. Germline CDR1 and CDR2: SSHAT and FNYEAQ (reference sequence). The CDR3 is 14 amino acids. The CDR3 DNA is TGTGCTAGCAGCTTCGGGTCTGGGGCCAACGTCCTGACTTTC. Translated, it gives CASSFGSGANVLTF.

J is TRBJ2-1 and V is TRBV27, with 7 bases lining up with TRBD2. CDR3 length: 17 residues. Germline loops: CDR1 MNHEY, CDR2 SMNVEV (reference sequence). V dropped 5 bases and J dropped 3; count of bases not matched to a gene: 13. CDR3 sequence reads: CASSPLRTGTIYNEQFF. The DNA of the CDR3 is TGTGCCAGCAGTCCCCTCCGGACGGGGACTATCTACAATGAGCAGTTCTTC.

J is TRBJ2-7 and V is TRBV6-2 or TRBV6-3; TRBD2 matches 12 bases. The germline CDR1 and CDR2 sequences are MNHEY and SVGEGT. With 4 bases clipped from V and 0 bases from J, the junction kept 7 bases outside the gene matches. The CDR3 runs to 17 residues. As DNA, the CDR3 is TGTGCCAGCAGTTTTGGGACTAGCGGGCTTTCCTCCTACGAGCAGTACTTC. Translation: CASSFGTSGLSSYEQYF.

This chain links TRBV12-3 or TRBV12-4 with TRBJ1-1; D call uncertain. V was cut by 0 bases and J by 10 bases, with 9 bases left in between. The CDR3 spans 12 residues. As DNA, the CDR3 is TGTGCCAGCAGTTTAGCGCTGTCGGGAGCTTTCTTT. Translated: CASSLALSGAFF.